This TCR beta chain was obtained from a study of T cell repertoires in cytomegalovirus infection. Study overall: Public signatures in TCR beta pointed to CMV infection and matching HLA type.

TCRdb ran MiXCR on the reads and lists one entry per CDR3 protein. The table records about 190,000 distinct CDR3 sequences, 25% to 30% of them present only once. With 3 bases clipped from V and 7 bases from J, the junction kept 10 bases outside the gene matches. The germline gives CDR1 DFQATT, CDR2 SNEGSKA (reference sequence). The CDR3 spans 15 residues. General study points: HLA-C-restricted TCR beta clonotypes specific for CMV led the ex vivo response. There were carriers of CMV plus the relevant HLA, and cumulative public TCR beta family frequency identified them.

In this sample, this clonotype turned up a few times. Its antigen is as yet unknown. The genes are TRBV20-1 and TRBJ1-5, with 9 nucleotides matching TRBD1. This clonotype was obtained from a human donor in good health (CMV status not recorded). Some clones in this sample may be carry-over from other donors' samples. The specimen sequenced was PBMCs. The CDR3: CSARAPGQGWQPQHF. Written as DNA, the CDR3 is TGCAGTGCTAGGGCGCCGGGACAGGGATGGCAGCCCCAGCATTTT.